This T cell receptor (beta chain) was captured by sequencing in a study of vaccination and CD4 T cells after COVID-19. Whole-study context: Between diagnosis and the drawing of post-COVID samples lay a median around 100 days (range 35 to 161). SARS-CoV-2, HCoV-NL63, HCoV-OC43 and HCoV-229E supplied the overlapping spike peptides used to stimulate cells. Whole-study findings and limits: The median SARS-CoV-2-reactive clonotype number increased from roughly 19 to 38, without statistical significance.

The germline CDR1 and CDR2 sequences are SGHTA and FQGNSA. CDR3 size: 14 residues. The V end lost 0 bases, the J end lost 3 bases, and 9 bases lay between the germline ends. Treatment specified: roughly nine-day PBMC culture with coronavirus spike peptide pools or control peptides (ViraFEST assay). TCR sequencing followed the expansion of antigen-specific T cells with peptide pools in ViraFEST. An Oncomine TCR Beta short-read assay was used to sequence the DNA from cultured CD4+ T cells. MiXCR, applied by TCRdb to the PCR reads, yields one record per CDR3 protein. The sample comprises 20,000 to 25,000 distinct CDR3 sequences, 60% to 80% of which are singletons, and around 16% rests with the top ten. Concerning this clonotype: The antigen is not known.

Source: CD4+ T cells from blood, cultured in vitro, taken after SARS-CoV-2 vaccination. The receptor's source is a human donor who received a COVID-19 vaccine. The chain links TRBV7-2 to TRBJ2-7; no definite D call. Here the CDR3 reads CASSLAARNYEQYF. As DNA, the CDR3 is TGTGCCAGCAGCTTAGCGGCCAGGAACTACGAGCAGTACTTC.